Following are 32 T cell receptor beta chains from one sample sequenced in a study of prognosis after radiotherapy for stage I lung cancer. TCR beta CDR3 amplification from genomic DNA was performed by two-round multiplex PCR. Every TRBV and TRBJ gene had its own specific primer in first-round PCR. TCRdb recomputed calls from the multiplex PCR reads with MiXCR, one row per CDR3 protein. The sample gives tens of thousands of distinct CDR3 sequences, 30% to 40% of which show up once; roughly an eighth is in the top ten. The material sequenced was PBMCs, taken before or after stereotactic body radiation therapy (not recorded which). Source of these receptors: a donor over 45 with non-small cell lung cancer.

This clonotype came up many times. V gene TRBV5-1 combines with J gene TRBJ1-5, with D perhaps matching TRBD1 (5 bases). The CDR3 is 15 amino acids. Trimming pared 0 bases from V and 7 bases from J, leaving 14 bases between. In germline, CDR1 is SGHRS, CDR2 YFSETQ. CDR3 loop: CASSLDSGEGQPQHF. Written as DNA, the CDR3 is TGCGCCAGCAGCTTGGACTCGGGGGAAGGGCAGCCCCAGCATTTT.

This chain connects TRBV28 to TRBJ2-2; D remains ambiguous. This CDR3 region has 18 residues. The germline gives CDR1 MDHEN, CDR2 SYDVKM. The ends were cut back, 5 bases at V and 1 base at J, with 20 bases in the middle. Here the CDR3 DNA reads TGTGCCAGCAGTCGATACAACGGTTGGACGAAGAACACCGGGGAGCTGTTTTTT. Residues: CASSRYNGWTKNTGELFF.

This clonotype was counted at least ten times. The J gene is TRBJ1-2, the V gene TRBV28; D is unresolved. Germline values: CDR1 MDHEN, CDR2 SYDVKM. The CDR3 is 12 amino acids. V was trimmed by 1 base and J by 3 bases, leaving 3 bases between them. The CDR3: CASSLSDYGYTF. CDR3 nucleotides: TGTGCCAGCAGTTTATCAGACTATGGCTACACCTTC.

The DNA for the CDR3 is TGTGCCTGGAGTGAGACTAACTCCTACGAGCAGTACTTC. It yields the protein CAWSETNSYEQYF. The chain employs TRBV30 and TRBJ2-7; D is possibly TRBD2 (5 bases). Trimming removed 1 base at V and 0 bases at J, with 7 bases between. Germline V gene data show CDR1 as GTSNPN and CDR2 as SVGIG (reference sequence). The CDR3 covers 13 residues.

V gene TRBV7-2 combines with J gene TRBJ2-1, with D perhaps TRBD2 (5 bases). The CDR3 is 17 residues long. V lost 2 bases to trimming and J lost 4 bases, with 18 bases between them. Germline CDR1 reads SGHTA; CDR2 reads FQGNSA. CDR3 amino acids: CASSLLPKREIYNEQFF. CDR3 bases: TGTGCCAGCAGCTTACTCCCAAAACGGGAAATATACAATGAGCAGTTCTTC.

This clonotype was recorded at least ten times. J is TRBJ2-5 and V is TRBV6-1, with D tentatively TRBD1 (8 bases). CDR3 length equals 16 residues. Germline CDR1 and CDR2: MNHNS and SASEGT. V was trimmed by 6 bases and J by 1 base, leaving 18 bases between them. The CDR3 region is CASRAGQGLFQETQYF. DNA for the CDR3: TGTGCCAGCAGAGCTGGACAGGGACTATTCCAAGAGACCCAGTACTTC.

The rearrangement joins TRBV28 to TRBJ1-2, with D possibly being TRBD1 (5 bases). This CDR3 region has 12 residues. From germline, CDR1 is MDHEN and CDR2 SYDVKM. V lost 7 bases to trimming and J lost 8 bases, with 14 bases between them. The CDR3 loop reads CASIPGTTGYTF. The CDR3 DNA reads TGTGCCAGCATCCCTGGGACCACAGGCTACACCTTC.

This clonotype appeared many times. The rearrangement links TRBV9 to TRBJ1-1; 8 bases line up with TRBD1. The CDR3 is made up of 14 amino acids. The germline V gene has CDR1 SGDLS and CDR2 YYNGEE. J was trimmed by 3 bases and V by 0 bases; bases with no gene match: 1. This CDR3 is CASSVGTGYTEAFF. The CDR3 nucleotides read TGTGCCAGCAGCGTAGGGACAGGGTACACTGAAGCTTTCTTT.

This clonotype was counted at least ten times. This rearrangement joins TRBV29-1 to TRBJ2-7; D might be TRBD1 or TRBD2, each matching 5 bases. Germline V gene data show CDR1 as SQVTM and CDR2 as ANQGSEA. The CDR3 extends over 14 amino acids. V lost 4 bases and J lost 5, with 18 bases in between. The CDR3 sequence is CSVVRSGSSHEQYF. In DNA form, the CDR3 reads TGCAGCGTTGTTCGCTCAGGGAGTTCACACGAGCAGTACTTC.

This clonotype appeared many times. J is TRBJ1-5 and V is TRBV6-1, with 9 positions matching TRBD1. The CDR3 spans 14 residues. CDR1 is MNHNS, CDR2 SASEGT, per germline. V gave up 7 bases and J gave up 6 bases; unmatched junction bases: 7. The CDR3 protein is CASNRDRVRQPQHF. CDR3 DNA: TGTGCCAGCAACCGGGACAGGGTACGTCAGCCCCAGCATTTT.

This chain joins TRBV13 and TRBJ2-4; 9 bases are shared with TRBD2. J gave up 7 bases and V 4 bases, and 2 bases lay outside the gene matches. Germline assignment: CDR1 PRHDT and CDR2 FYEKMQ (reference sequence). The CDR3 has 13 residues. CDR3 coding DNA: TGTGCCAGCAGCTGGACTAGCGCTAACATTCAGTACTTC. Translated: CASSWTSANIQYF.

About this clonotype itself: The likely explanation is a read error, given a far larger clone one base away. The chain is built from TRBV7-9 and TRBJ2-1; possibly TRBD1 or TRBD2 for D (6 bases each). The germline V and J ends were trimmed by 5 bases and 9 bases, with 38 bases remaining between them. This CDR3 is 21 amino acids long. CDR1 and CDR2 (germline): SEHNR, FQNEAQ (reference sequence). This CDR3 is CASSQRGSMGGLPSRGVEQFF. DNA for the CDR3: TGTGCCAGCAGCCAAAGGGGGAGCATGGGGGGCCTCCCTTCTCGCGGTGTTGAGCAGTTCTTC.

There are many counts of this clonotype. The J gene is TRBJ2-1, the V gene TRBV18; D is ambiguous. Germline assignment: CDR1 KGHSH and CDR2 LQKENI. The CDR3 loop spans 15 amino acids. V was cut by 2 bases and J by 0 bases, with 8 bases left in between. CDR3 sequence reads: CASSPVQSSYNEQFF. Here the CDR3 DNA reads TGTGCCAGCTCACCAGTCCAGAGCTCCTACAATGAGCAGTTCTTC.

This clonotype was counted ten times or more. The chain recombines TRBV6-1 with TRBJ1-5; TRBD1 matches at 8 bases. Per germline, CDR1 MNHNS and CDR2 SASEGT. With V trimmed by 3 bases and J by 6 bases, 4 bases remained unmatched. This CDR3 has 14 residues. The CDR3 nucleotides are TGTGCCAGCAGTGACGCCACAGGGGGTCAGCCCCAGCATTTT. This codes for CASSDATGGQPQHF.

This clonotype came up many times. This may be a read error, as it is one base from a much larger clone. The gene calls are TRBV5-6 and TRBJ2-7; D unclear. The CDR3 extends over 11 amino acids. V lost 4 bases, J lost 3 bases, and 5 bases lay in between. Germline V gene lookup returns CDR1 SGHDT and CDR2 YYEEEE. CDR3 amino acids: CASSLYYEQYF. In DNA form, the CDR3 reads TGTGCCAGCAGCCTATACTACGAGCAGTACTTC.

This clonotype was detected a few times. It differs at one base from a far larger clone, so likely a read error. The CDR3 protein is CASSLTGSVVSGYTF. CDR3 nucleotides: TGTGCCAGCAGTCTTACAGGGTCAGTTGTGAGCGGCTACACCTTC. The gene calls are TRBV6-2 or TRBV6-3 and TRBJ1-2, with a tentative D call TRBD1 (6 bases). There are 15 residues in the CDR3. The V and J ends lost 5 bases and 8 bases respectively, with 21 bases between them. Germline V gives CDR1 MNHEY, CDR2 SVGEGT.

This chain uses TRBV7-6 with TRBJ1-1; TRBD1 might be the D (5 bases). Looked up from germline, CDR1 is SGHVS and CDR2 is FNYEAQ. Trimming left V 2 bases short and J 4 bases short, with 17 bases between. The CDR3 is 16 amino acids. The DNA of the CDR3 is TGTGCCAGCAGCTTACGGGGCCGCGAAAGCAGCACTGAAGCTTTCTTT. This gives the protein CASSLRGRESSTEAFF.

V is TRBV28 and J is TRBJ2-1, with a tentative D call TRBD2 (5 bases). Trimming pared 4 bases from V and 2 bases from J, leaving 18 bases between. CDR1 is MDHEN and CDR2 is SYDVKM in the germline V gene. The CDR3 runs to 17 residues. The CDR3 sequence: CASSSISVGLAYNEQFF. The CDR3 bases are TGTGCCAGCAGTTCAATTAGCGTGGGCCTCGCCTACAATGAGCAGTTCTTC.

This clonotype was seen ten or more times. J is TRBJ1-3 and V is TRBV2, with TRBD1 matching over 8 bases. The CDR3 runs 19 residues. V dropped 4 bases and J dropped 0; count of bases not matched to a gene: 14. From germline, CDR1 is SNHLY and CDR2 FYNNEI. This CDR3 is CASSARDRGSVPSGNTIYF. DNA of the CDR3: TGTGCCAGCAGTGCCCGAGACAGGGGATCCGTCCCCTCTGGAAACACCATATATTTT.

This clonotype was recorded at least ten times. CDR3 loop: CSARDASGGDYEQYF. CDR3 sequence (DNA): TGCAGTGCTAGAGATGCCAGCGGGGGTGACTACGAGCAGTACTTC. The chain employs TRBV20-1 and TRBJ2-7; TRBD2 aligns across 8 bases. Trimming at V came to 0 bases and at J to 3 bases, leaving 7 bases not matched to a gene. Germline V gives CDR1 DFQATT, CDR2 SNEGSKA (reference sequence). The CDR3 is 15 amino acids.

This clonotype was observed at least ten times. The V gene is TRBV6-1, the J gene TRBJ1-1; D is possibly TRBD1 (5 bases). V was cut by 2 bases and J by 7 bases, with 11 bases left in between. CDR3 length: 13 residues. The germline V gene encodes CDR1 MNHNS and CDR2 SASEGT. CDR3 protein: CASSERGPHEAFF. The CDR3 DNA reads as TGTGCCAGCAGTGAAAGGGGCCCACATGAAGCTTTCTTT.

In this sample, this clonotype turned up a few times. With a much larger clone just one base away, this may be a read error. The rearrangement joins TRBV28 to TRBJ2-5; D not resolved. Germline V lookup: CDR1 MDHEN, CDR2 SYDVKM. V lost 2 bases and J lost 9, with 13 bases in between. This CDR3 region has 13 residues. In nucleotides, the CDR3 is TGTGCCAGCAGTTTAGGGATTCCGGAGCCCCAGTACTTC. This codes for CASSLGIPEPQYF.

This clonotype came up many times. V is TRBV7-9 and J is TRBJ2-7; D may be TRBD2 (6 bases). Per the germline V gene, CDR1 is SEHNR and CDR2 is FQNEAQ (reference sequence). The V end lost 3 bases, the J end lost 6 bases, and 15 bases lay between the germline ends. CDR3 length: 14 amino acids. Here the CDR3 DNA reads TGTGCCAGCAGCTTGGAGGGAGTATTGGGCGAGCAGTACTTC. It translates to CASSLEGVLGEQYF.

This clonotype was counted at least ten times. The chain links TRBV5-6 to TRBJ1-2; D might be TRBD1 (5 bases). The V end was cut by 0 bases, the J end by 6 bases, with 12 bases between. This CDR3 is built from 14 residues. Germline lookup yields CDR1 SGHDT and CDR2 YYEEEE. CDR3 DNA sequence: TGTGCCAGCAGCTTGGCGGCAGGGAGGAATGGCTACACCTTC. This sequence encodes CASSLAAGRNGYTF.

This clonotype is medium-sized. The V gene is TRBV6-9, the J gene TRBJ2-5, with TRBD2 matching 10 bases. Germline-derived CDR1 and CDR2 are MNHGY and SVAAGI. With V trimmed by 3 bases and J by 3 bases, 7 bases remained unmatched. The CDR3 spans 16 residues. The CDR3 reads CASSYGAGGPEETQYF. The CDR3 DNA reads as TGTGCCAGCAGTTACGGAGCGGGGGGGCCTGAAGAGACCCAGTACTTC.

The V call is TRBV7-9, the J call TRBJ2-7; D remains unclear. CDR1 is SEHNR and CDR2 is FQNEAQ in the germline V gene (reference sequence). CDR3 length: 12 amino acids. V was shortened by 5 bases and J by 7 bases, with 12 bases between the two germline ends. For the CDR3, the DNA is TGTGCCAGCAGCCCGGATAATGTGGAGCAGTACTTC. Its protein is CASSPDNVEQYF.

This clonotype was counted at least ten times. The chain couples TRBV2 to TRBJ1-3; D not certain. Germline CDR1 is SNHLY and CDR2 is FYNNEI. This CDR3 comprises 14 residues. The V end was cut by 9 bases, the J end by 0 bases, with 12 bases between. The CDR3 loop is CARSSGDSGNTIYF. The CDR3 region has the DNA TGTGCCAGGAGCTCTGGGGACTCTGGAAACACCATATATTTT.

This clonotype was detected many times. V gene TRBV9 combines with J gene TRBJ2-7, with D unclear. This CDR3 is built from 13 residues. Trimming took off 0 bases at V and 3 bases at J, with 7 bases between the two ends. Germline V CDR1 and CDR2: SGDLS, YYNGEE. CDR3 DNA sequence: TGTGCCAGCAGCGTAGGGGGAAACTACGAGCAGTACTTC. Its translation: CASSVGGNYEQYF.

This clonotype was seen at least ten times. J is TRBJ1-2 and V is TRBV4-1; maybe TRBD1 (5 bases). Per the germline V gene, CDR1 is MGHRA and CDR2 is YSYEKL. The germline V and J ends were trimmed by 3 bases and 3 bases, with 11 bases remaining between them. CDR3 length: 14 residues. The CDR3 nucleotides are TGCGCCAGCAGCCATGGAGACAGCTACTATGGCTACACCTTC. Amino acid sequence: CASSHGDSYYGYTF.

The chain joins TRBV5-4 to TRBJ2-5; 7 bases match TRBD1. From germline, CDR1 is SGHNT and CDR2 YYREEE (reference sequence). The junction had 4 bases not matched to a gene; V was cut back by 4 bases and J by 7 bases. The CDR3 length is 12 residues. The CDR3 loop reads CASSRDSGTQYF. The CDR3 coding sequence is TGTGCCAGCAGCCGGGACAGCGGGACCCAGTACTTC. The full variable domain, its missing parts supplied by reference TRBV5-4 and TRBJ2-5, is ETGVTQSPTHLIKTRGQQVTLRCSSQSGHNTVSWYQQALGQGPQFIFQYYREEENGRGNFPPRFSGLQFPNYSSELNVNALELDDSALYLCASSRDSGTQYFGPGTRLLVL.

This rearrangement joins TRBV6-2 or TRBV6-3 to TRBJ2-1; 10 positions agree with TRBD2. Germline lookup yields CDR1 MNHEY and CDR2 SVGEGT. Germline trimming cut 2 bases from V and 7 bases from J; bases unmatched to any gene: 8. This CDR3 has 16 residues. This chain's CDR3 is CASSYTTGLAQNEQFF. CDR3 coding DNA: TGTGCCAGCAGTTACACTACGGGACTAGCGCAAAATGAGCAGTTCTTC.

This clonotype occurred once. V and J are TRBV7-2 and TRBJ2-1, with 7 bases identical to TRBD2. V was pared by 7 bases and J by 12 bases, with 15 bases of the junction left unmatched. Germline CDR1 and CDR2: SGHTA and FQGNSA. This CDR3 region has 14 residues. The CDR3 is CASNPSREATAQFF. DNA of the CDR3: TGTGCCAGCAACCCTAGCCGGGAGGCCACTGCGCAGTTCTTC. Filled out from reference TRBV7-2 and TRBJ2-1, the complete variable domain reads GAGVSQSPSNKVTEKGKDVELRCDPISGHTALYWYRQSLGQGLEFLIYFQGNSAPDKSGLPSDRFSAERTGGSVSTLTIQRTQQEDSAVYLCASNPSREATAQFFGPGTRLTVL.